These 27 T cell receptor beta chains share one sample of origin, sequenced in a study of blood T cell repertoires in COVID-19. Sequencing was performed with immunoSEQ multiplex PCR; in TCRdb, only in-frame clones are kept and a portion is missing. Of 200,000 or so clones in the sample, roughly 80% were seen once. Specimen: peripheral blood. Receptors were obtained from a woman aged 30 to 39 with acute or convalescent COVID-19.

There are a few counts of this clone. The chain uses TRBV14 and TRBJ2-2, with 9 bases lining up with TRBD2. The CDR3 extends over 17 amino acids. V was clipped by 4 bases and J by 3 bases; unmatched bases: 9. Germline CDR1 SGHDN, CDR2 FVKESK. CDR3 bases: TGTGCCAGCAGCCCGGGCGGGAGGGCCAGGGACACCGGGGAGCTGTTTTTT. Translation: CASSPGGRARDTGELFF.

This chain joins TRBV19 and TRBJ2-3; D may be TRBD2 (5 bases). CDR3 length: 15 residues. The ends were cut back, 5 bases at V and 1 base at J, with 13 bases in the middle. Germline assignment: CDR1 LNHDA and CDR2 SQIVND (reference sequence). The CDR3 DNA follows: TGTGCCAGTAGTCGGAGCGGACCTCGCACAGATACGCAGTATTTT. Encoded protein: CASSRSGPRTDTQYF. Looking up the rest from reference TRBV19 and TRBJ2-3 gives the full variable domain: DGGITQSPKYLFRKEGQNVTLSCEQNLNHDAMYWYRQDPGQGLRLIYYSQIVNDFQKGDIAEGYSVSREKKESFPLTVTSAQKNPTAFYLCASSRSGPRTDTQYFGPGTRLTVL.

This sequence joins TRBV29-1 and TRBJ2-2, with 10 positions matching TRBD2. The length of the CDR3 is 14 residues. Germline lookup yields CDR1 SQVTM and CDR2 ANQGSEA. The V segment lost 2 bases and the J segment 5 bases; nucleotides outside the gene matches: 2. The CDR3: CSVEPSGRTGELFF. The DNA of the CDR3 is TGCAGCGTTGAACCTAGCGGGAGAACCGGGGAGCTGTTTTTT.

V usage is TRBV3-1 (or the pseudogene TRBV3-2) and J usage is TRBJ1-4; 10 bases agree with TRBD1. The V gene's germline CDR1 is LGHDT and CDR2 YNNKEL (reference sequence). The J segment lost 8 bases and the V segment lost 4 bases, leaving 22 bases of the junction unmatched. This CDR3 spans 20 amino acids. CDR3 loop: CASSRGTGDAIPLRGEKLFF. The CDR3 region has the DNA TGTGCCAGCAGCCGCGGGACAGGGGACGCGATCCCTCTGAGGGGAGAAAAACTGTTTTTT.

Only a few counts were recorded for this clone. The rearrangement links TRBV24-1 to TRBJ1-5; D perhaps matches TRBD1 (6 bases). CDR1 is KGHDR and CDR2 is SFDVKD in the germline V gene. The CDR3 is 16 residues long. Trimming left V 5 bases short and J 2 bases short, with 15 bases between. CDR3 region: CATSAPGQSGNQPQHF. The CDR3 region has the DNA TGTGCCACCAGTGCCCCCGGACAGAGCGGCAATCAGCCCCAGCATTTT.

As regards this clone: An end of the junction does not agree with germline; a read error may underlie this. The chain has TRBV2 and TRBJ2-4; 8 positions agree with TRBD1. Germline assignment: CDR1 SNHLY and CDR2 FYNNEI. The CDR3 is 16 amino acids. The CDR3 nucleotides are TGTGCCAGCACTGAACGGACAGGGCTGTCCAAAAACATTCAGTACTTC. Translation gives CASTERTGLSKNIQYF. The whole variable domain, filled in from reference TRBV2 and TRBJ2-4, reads EPEVTQTPSHQVTQMGQEVILRCVPISNHLYFYWYRQILGQKVEFLVSFYNNEISEKSEIFDDQFSVERPDGSNFTLKIRSTKLEDSAMYFCASTERTGLSKNIQYFGAGTRLSVL.

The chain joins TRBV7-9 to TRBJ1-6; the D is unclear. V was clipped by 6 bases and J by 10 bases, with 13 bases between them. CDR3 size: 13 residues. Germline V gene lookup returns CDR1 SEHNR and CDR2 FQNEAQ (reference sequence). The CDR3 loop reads CASSYTPGSPLHF. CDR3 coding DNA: TGTGCCAGCAGTTATACGCCGGGGTCACCCCTCCACTTT.

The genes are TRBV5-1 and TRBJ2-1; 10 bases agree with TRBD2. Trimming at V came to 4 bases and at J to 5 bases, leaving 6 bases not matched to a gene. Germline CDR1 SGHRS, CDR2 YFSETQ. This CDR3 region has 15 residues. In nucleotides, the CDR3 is TGCGCCAGCAGCCAGCTAGCGGGGGTTAACAATGAGCAGTTCTTC. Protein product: CASSQLAGVNNEQFF.

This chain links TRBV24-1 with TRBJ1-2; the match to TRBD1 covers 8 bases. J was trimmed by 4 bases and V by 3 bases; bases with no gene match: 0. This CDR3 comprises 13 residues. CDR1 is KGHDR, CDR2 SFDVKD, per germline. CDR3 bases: TGTGCCACCAGTGATGACAGGGGCTATGGCTACACCTTC. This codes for CATSDDRGYGYTF.

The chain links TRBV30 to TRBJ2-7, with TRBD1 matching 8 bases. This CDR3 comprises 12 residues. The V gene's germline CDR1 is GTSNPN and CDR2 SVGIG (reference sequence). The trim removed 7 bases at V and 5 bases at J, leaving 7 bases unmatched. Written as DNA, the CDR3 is TGTGCCTCTGACAGGGGTTCCGACGAGCAGTACTTC. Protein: CASDRGSDEQYF.

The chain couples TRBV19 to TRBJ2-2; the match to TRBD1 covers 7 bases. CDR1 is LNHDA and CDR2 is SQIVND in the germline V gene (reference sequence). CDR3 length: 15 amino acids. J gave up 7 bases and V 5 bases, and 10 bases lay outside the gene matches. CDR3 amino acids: CASSGFGTVIGELFF. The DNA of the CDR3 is TGTGCCAGTAGTGGATTTGGGACAGTTATCGGGGAGCTGTTTTTT.

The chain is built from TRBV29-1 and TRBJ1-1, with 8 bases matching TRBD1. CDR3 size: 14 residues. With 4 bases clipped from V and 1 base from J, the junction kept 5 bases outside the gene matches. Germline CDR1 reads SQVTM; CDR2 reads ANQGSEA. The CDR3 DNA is TGCAGCGTTGGGCGGGGGACAGGGAACACTGAAGCTTTCTTT. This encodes CSVGRGTGNTEAFF.

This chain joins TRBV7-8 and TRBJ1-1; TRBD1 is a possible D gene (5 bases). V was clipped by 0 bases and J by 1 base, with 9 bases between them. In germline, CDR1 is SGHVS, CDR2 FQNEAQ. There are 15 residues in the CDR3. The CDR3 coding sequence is TGTGCCAGCAGCTTAGCGGCAGGGCCGAACACTGAAGCTTTCTTT. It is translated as CASSLAAGPNTEAFF.

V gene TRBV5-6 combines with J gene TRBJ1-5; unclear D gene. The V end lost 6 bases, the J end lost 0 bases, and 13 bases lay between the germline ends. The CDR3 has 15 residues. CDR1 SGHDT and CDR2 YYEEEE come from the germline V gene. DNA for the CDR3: TGTGCCAGCACCTATGGTGCGGATAGCAATCAGCCCCAGCATTTT. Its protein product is CASTYGADSNQPQHF. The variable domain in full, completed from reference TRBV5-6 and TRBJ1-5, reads DAGVTQSPTHLIKTRGQQVTLRCSPKSGHDTVSWYQQALGQGPQFIFQYYEEEERQRGNFPDRFSGHQFPNYSSELNVNALLLGDSALYLCASTYGADSNQPQHFGDGTRLSIL.

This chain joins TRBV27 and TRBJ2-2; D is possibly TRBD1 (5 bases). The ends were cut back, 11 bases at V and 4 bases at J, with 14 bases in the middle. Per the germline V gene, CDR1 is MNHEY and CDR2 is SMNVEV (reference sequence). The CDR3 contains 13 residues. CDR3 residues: CAGWQGSTGELFF. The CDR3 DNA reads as TGTGCCGGATGGCAGGGTTCCACCGGGGAGCTGTTTTTT.

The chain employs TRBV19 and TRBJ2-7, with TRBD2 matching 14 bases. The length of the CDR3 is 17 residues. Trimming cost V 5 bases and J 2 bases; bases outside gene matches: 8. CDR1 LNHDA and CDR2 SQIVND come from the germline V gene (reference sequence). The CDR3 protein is CASSFGLAGGFTYEQYF. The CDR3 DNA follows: TGTGCCAGTAGTTTCGGACTAGCGGGAGGATTTACCTACGAGCAGTACTTC.

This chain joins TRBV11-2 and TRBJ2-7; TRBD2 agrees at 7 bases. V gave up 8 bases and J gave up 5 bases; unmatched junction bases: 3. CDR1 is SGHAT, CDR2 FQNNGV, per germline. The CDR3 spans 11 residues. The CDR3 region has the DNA TGTGCCAGCGGGGAGGGTGACGAGCAGTACTTC. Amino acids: CASGEGDEQYF.

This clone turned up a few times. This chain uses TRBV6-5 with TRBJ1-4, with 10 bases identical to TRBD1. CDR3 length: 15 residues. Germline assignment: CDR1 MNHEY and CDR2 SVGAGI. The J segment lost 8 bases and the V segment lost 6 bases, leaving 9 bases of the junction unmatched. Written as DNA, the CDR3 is TGTGCCAGCAGACTGACAGGGGGCTCTCGGGAAAAACTGTTTTTT. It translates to CASRLTGGSREKLFF.

CDR3 bases: TGTGCCAGCAGTTTCAGCCTAGTCAATGAGCAGTTCTTC. The encoded protein is CASSFSLVNEQFF. This chain uses TRBV27 with TRBJ2-1; no clear D gene. Trimming cost V 3 bases and J 6 bases, with 9 bases left between them. From germline, CDR1 is MNHEY and CDR2 SMNVEV (reference sequence). The CDR3 length is 13 residues.

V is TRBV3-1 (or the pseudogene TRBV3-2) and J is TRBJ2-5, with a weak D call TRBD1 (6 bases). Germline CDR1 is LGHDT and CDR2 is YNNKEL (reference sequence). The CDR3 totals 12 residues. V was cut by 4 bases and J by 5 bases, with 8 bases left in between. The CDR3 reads CASSLRGETQYF. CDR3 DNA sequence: TGTGCCAGCAGCCTGAGGGGGGAGACCCAGTACTTC.

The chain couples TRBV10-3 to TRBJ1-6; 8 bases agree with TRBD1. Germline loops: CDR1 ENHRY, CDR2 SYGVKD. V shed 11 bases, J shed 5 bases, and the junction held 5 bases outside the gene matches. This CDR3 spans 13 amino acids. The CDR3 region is CAAQGVNNSPLHF. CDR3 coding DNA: TGTGCCGCACAGGGGGTGAATAATTCACCCCTCCACTTT.

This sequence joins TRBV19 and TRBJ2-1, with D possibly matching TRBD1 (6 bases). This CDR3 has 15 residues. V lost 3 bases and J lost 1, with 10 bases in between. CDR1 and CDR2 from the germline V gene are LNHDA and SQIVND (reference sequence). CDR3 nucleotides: TGTGCCAGTAGTATCACAGGGAGATCCTACAATGAGCAGTTCTTC. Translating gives CASSITGRSYNEQFF.

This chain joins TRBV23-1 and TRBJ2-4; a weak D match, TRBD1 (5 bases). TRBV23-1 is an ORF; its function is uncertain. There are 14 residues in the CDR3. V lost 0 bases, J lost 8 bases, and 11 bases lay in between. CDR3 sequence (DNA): TGCGCCAGCAGTCAATCCGCAGGGATGGACATTCAGTACTTC. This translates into CASSQSAGMDIQYF.

CDR3 residues: CASSRRPSGGWDNEQFF. The CDR3 nucleotides are TGCGCCAGCAGCCGTCGCCCTAGCGGGGGGTGGGACAATGAGCAGTTCTTC. This chain uses TRBV5-1 with TRBJ2-1; 11 nucleotides agree with TRBD2. Germline V CDR1 and CDR2: SGHRS, YFSETQ. V trimming: 4 bases; J trimming: 5 bases; junction bases outside the gene matches: 11. The CDR3 sequence is 17 residues long. Complete variable domain (other parts from reference TRBV5-1 and TRBJ2-1): KAGVTQTPRYLIKTRGQQVTLSCSPISGHRSVSWYQQTPGQGLQFLFEYFSETQRNKGNFPGRFSGRQFSNSRSEMNVSTLELGDSALYLCASSRRPSGGWDNEQFFGPGTRLTVL.

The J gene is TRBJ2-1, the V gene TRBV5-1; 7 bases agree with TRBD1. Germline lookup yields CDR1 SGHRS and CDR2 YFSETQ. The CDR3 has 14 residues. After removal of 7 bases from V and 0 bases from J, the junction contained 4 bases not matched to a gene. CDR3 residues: CASSRTGSYNEQFF. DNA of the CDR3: TGCGCCAGCTCCCGGACAGGCTCCTACAATGAGCAGTTCTTC. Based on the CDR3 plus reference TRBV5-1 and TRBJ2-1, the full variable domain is KAGVTQTPRYLIKTRGQQVTLSCSPISGHRSVSWYQQTPGQGLQFLFEYFSETQRNKGNFPGRFSGRQFSNSRSEMNVSTLELGDSALYLCASSRTGSYNEQFFGPGTRLTVL.

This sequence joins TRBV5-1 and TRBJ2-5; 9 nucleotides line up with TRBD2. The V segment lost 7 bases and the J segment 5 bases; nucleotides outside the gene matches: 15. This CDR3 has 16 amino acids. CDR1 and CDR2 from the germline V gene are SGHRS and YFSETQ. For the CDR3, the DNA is TGCGCCAGCCGCTACCTCACCCTAGCGGGAAGGGAGACCCAGTACTTC. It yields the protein CASRYLTLAGRETQYF.

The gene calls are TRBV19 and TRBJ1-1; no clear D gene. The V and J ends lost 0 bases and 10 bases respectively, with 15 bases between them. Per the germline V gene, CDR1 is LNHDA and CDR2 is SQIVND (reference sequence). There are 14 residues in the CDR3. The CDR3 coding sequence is TGTGCCAGTAGTATAGATGTGGGCCCTATTACAGCTTTCTTT. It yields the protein CASSIDVGPITAFF.